Listed below are T cell receptor beta chains from one sample, sequenced in a study of blood T cell repertoires in COVID-19. TCRdb's copy holds only in-frame clones and misses some; the assay was immunoSEQ multiplex PCR. The sample lists some 150,000 clones; around four fifths were seen once. Sequencing was done on a sample of peripheral blood. Source of these receptors: a woman aged 40 to 49 with active or convalescent COVID-19. Both conserved end residues are part of each CDR3. The D gene is left open where the match is weak. Not every row has a clone size; where given, it reads once, few, many or a size class.

d_gene: TRBD1
v_gene: TRBV7-9
j_gene: TRBJ2-2
abundance: -
CDR3aa: CASSKGQGFFTGELFF
CDR3nt: TGTGCCAGCAGTAAGGGACAGGGTTTCTTCACCGGGGAGCTGTTTTTT

d_gene: TRBD1
v_gene: TRBV9
j_gene: TRBJ2-5
abundance: once
CDR3aa: CASSVGQGAPETQYF
CDR3nt: TGTGCCAGCAGCGTAGGGCAGGGGGCTCCAGAGACCCAGTACTTC

d_gene: -
v_gene: TRBV7-2
j_gene: TRBJ1-1
abundance: once
CDR3aa: CASSPGSLNTEAFF
CDR3nt: TGTGCCAGCAGCCCGGGGTCCCTGAACACTGAAGCTTTCTTT

d_gene: -
v_gene: TRBV11-2
j_gene: TRBJ2-5
abundance: -
CDR3aa: CASSPRSGLETQYF
CDR3nt: TGTGCCAGCAGCCCTAGATCAGGGTTGGAGACCCAGTACTTC

d_gene: -
v_gene: TRBV4-1
j_gene: TRBJ1-2
abundance: -
CDR3aa: CASSQDAPTVNHGYTF
CDR3nt: TGCGCCAGCAGCCAAGATGCCCCGACAGTTAATCATGGCTACACCTTC

d_gene: TRBD1
v_gene: TRBV6-4
j_gene: TRBJ2-5
abundance: -
CDR3aa: CASSLGDRGTKETQYF
CDR3nt: TGTGCCAGCAGCCTGGGGGACAGGGGGACAAAAGAGACCCAGTACTTC

d_gene: -
v_gene: TRBV27
j_gene: TRBJ2-7
abundance: -
CDR3aa: CASGGFAYEQYF
CDR3nt: TGTGCCAGCGGGGGGTTCGCCTACGAGCAGTACTTC

d_gene: -
v_gene: TRBV19
j_gene: TRBJ1-4
abundance: -
CDR3aa: CASSTQATNEKLFF
CDR3nt: TGTGCCAGTAGTACACAGGCAACTAATGAAAAACTGTTTTTT

d_gene: -
v_gene: TRBV9
j_gene: TRBJ1-1
abundance: -
CDR3aa: CASSVQIGDTEAFF
CDR3nt: TGTGCCAGCAGCGTCCAAATAGGGGACACTGAAGCTTTCTTT

d_gene: TRBD2
v_gene: TRBV7-2
j_gene: TRBJ2-3
abundance: -
CDR3aa: CASSSTGTSGSGTQYF
CDR3nt: TGTGCCAGCAGCTCAACCGGGACTAGCGGGAGCGGTACGCAGTATTTT

d_gene: TRBD1
v_gene: TRBV15
j_gene: TRBJ1-2
abundance: -
CDR3aa: CATSRGTGGYGYTF
CDR3nt: TGTGCCACCAGCAGAGGGACAGGGGGCTATGGCTACACCTTC

d_gene: -
v_gene: TRBV5-1
j_gene: TRBJ1-6
abundance: -
CDR3aa: CASSLGGGGSPLHF
CDR3nt: TGCGCCAGCAGCTTGGGGGGGGGTGGTTCACCCCTCCACTTT

d_gene: -
v_gene: TRBV28
j_gene: TRBJ1-5
abundance: once
CDR3aa: CASSGRGRRQPQHF
CDR3nt: TGTGCCAGCAGTGGGCGGGGGCGGCGACAGCCCCAGCATTTT

d_gene: TRBD1
v_gene: TRBV5-8
j_gene: TRBJ1-1
abundance: -
CDR3aa: CASSYAGGTEAFF
CDR3nt: TGTGCCAGCAGCTACGCAGGGGGCACTGAAGCTTTCTTT

d_gene: TRBD2
v_gene: TRBV7-9
j_gene: TRBJ2-1
abundance: -
CDR3aa: CASSSGLAGVDEQFF
CDR3nt: TGTGCCAGCAGCTCTGGACTAGCGGGGGTCGATGAGCAGTTCTTC

d_gene: TRBD1
v_gene: TRBV7-2
j_gene: TRBJ1-5
abundance: -
CDR3aa: CASSRKGTEQPQHF
CDR3nt: TGTGCCAGCAGCCGGAAGGGGACAGAGCAGCCCCAGCATTTT

d_gene: -
v_gene: TRBV10-3
j_gene: TRBJ1-1
abundance: -
CDR3aa: CAISEVQNTEAFF
CDR3nt: TGTGCCATCAGTGAGGTTCAGAACACTGAAGCTTTCTTT

d_gene: TRBD1
v_gene: TRBV5-1
j_gene: TRBJ2-1
abundance: -
CDR3aa: CASSLTGAVSYNEQFF
CDR3nt: TGCGCCAGCAGCCTGACAGGGGCCGTCTCCTACAATGAGCAGTTCTTC

d_gene: -
v_gene: TRBV9
j_gene: TRBJ1-3
abundance: -
CDR3aa: CASSARGSGNTIYF
CDR3nt: TGTGCCAGCAGCGCCAGGGGCTCTGGAAACACCATATATTTT

d_gene: -
v_gene: TRBV18
j_gene: TRBJ1-1
abundance: -
CDR3aa: CASSPGRTANTEAFF
CDR3nt: TGTGCCAGCTCACCAGGAAGGACAGCGAACACTGAAGCTTTCTTT

d_gene: TRBD1
v_gene: TRBV4-3
j_gene: TRBJ1-2
abundance: -
CDR3aa: CASSQITGGGYTF
CDR3nt: TGCGCCAGCAGCCAAATTACAGGGGGCGGCTACACCTTC

d_gene: -
v_gene: TRBV7-9
j_gene: TRBJ1-2
abundance: -
CDR3aa: CASSLDLTFAYGYTF
CDR3nt: TGTGCCAGCAGCTTAGATCTTACATTCGCCTATGGCTACACCTTC

d_gene: TRBD1
v_gene: TRBV11-2
j_gene: TRBJ2-7
abundance: -
CDR3aa: CASSLRRGQGSYEQYF
CDR3nt: TGTGCCAGCAGCCTAAGACGGGGACAGGGGTCATACGAGCAGTACTTC

d_gene: -
v_gene: TRBV21-1
j_gene: TRBJ2-5
abundance: -
CDR3aa: CASSKGRSVSGETQYF
CDR3nt: TGTGCCAGCAGCAAAGGAAGGTCAGTCAGCGGGGAGACCCAGTACTTC

d_gene: TRBD1
v_gene: TRBV6-6
j_gene: TRBJ1-4
abundance: few
CDR3aa: CASSSRQGSGEKLFF
CDR3nt: TGTGCCAGCAGTTCCCGACAGGGGTCGGGCGAAAAACTGTTTTTT

d_gene: TRBD1
v_gene: TRBV28
j_gene: TRBJ2-6
abundance: -
CDR3aa: CASSYRGSGANVLTF
CDR3nt: TGTGCCAGCAGTTACAGGGGATCTGGGGCCAACGTCCTGACTTTC

d_gene: -
v_gene: TRBV19
j_gene: TRBJ1-2
abundance: -
CDR3aa: CASSQDLRDGYTF
CDR3nt: TGTGCCAGTAGTCAAGACCTCCGGGATGGCTACACCTTC

d_gene: TRBD2
v_gene: TRBV7-2
j_gene: TRBJ2-1
abundance: -
CDR3aa: CASSLSASGGGSYNEQFF
CDR3nt: TGTGCCAGCAGCTTATCGGCTAGCGGGGGGGGTTCCTACAATGAGCAGTTCTTC

d_gene: TRBD1
v_gene: TRBV5-1
j_gene: TRBJ1-1
abundance: -
CDR3aa: CASGQGVGNTEAFF
CDR3nt: TGCGCCAGCGGACAGGGGGTGGGGAACACTGAAGCTTTCTTT

d_gene: TRBD2
v_gene: TRBV7-2
j_gene: TRBJ2-7
abundance: -
CDR3aa: CASSLAAGSYEQYF
CDR3nt: TGTGCCAGCAGCTTAGCAGCGGGGTCCTACGAGCAGTACTTC

d_gene: TRBD1
v_gene: TRBV7-2
j_gene: TRBJ1-1
abundance: -
CDR3aa: CASSLGTGGPEAFF
CDR3nt: TGTGCCAGCAGCTTGGGGACAGGGGGCCCTGAAGCTTTCTTT

d_gene: TRBD2
v_gene: TRBV27
j_gene: TRBJ2-3
abundance: -
CDR3aa: CASSFSSSGSFRDTQYF
CDR3nt: TGTGCCAGCAGTTTTTCGTCTAGCGGGAGTTTCAGAGATACGCAGTATTTT

d_gene: -
v_gene: TRBV4-3
j_gene: TRBJ1-2
abundance: -
CDR3aa: CASSQQLDSSYGYTF
CDR3nt: TGCGCCAGCAGCCAACAACTCGACAGTTCCTATGGCTACACCTTC